One T cell receptor beta chain is described in this entry. This specimen belongs to a study of blood T cell repertoires in COVID-19. Trimming cost V 6 bases and J 15 bases, with 23 bases left between them. CDR1 and CDR2 (germline): SNHLY, FYNNEI. This CDR3 is built from 14 residues. The assay was immunoSEQ multiplex PCR, and TCRdb's table has in-frame clones only and misses some. This sample yields around 270,000 clones, of which around 81% are seen a single time; approximately 14% belongs to the top ten. The TCR sequence derives from a person between 70 and 80 years old with COVID-19, enrolled during active disease. The chain has TRBV2 and TRBJ1-4; no reliable D call. Input material: peripheral blood. The CDR3 spells CASSERDLESQVFF. The CDR3 coding sequence is TGTGCCAGCAGCGAACGAGACCTGGAGTCCCAAGTGTTTTTT.